These 14 T cell receptor beta chains were all obtained from the same sample, sequenced in a study of blood T cell repertoires in COVID-19. TCRdb's table, derived via immunoSEQ multiplex PCR, lists solely in-frame clones and lacks some. The data show about 210,000 clones, with around four fifths seen just once and 4.5% to 5.5% held by the top ten. The sequencing input was peripheral blood. Every receptor here comes from a woman aged 65 to 85 with COVID-19, enrolled during active disease.

The chain carries TRBV7-2 and TRBJ2-7; tentatively, D is TRBD1 (6 bases). Germline V gene lookup returns CDR1 SGHTA and CDR2 FQGNSA. The V gene lost 3 bases and the J gene lost 2 bases, with 11 bases spanning the gap. This CDR3 is 14 amino acids long. The CDR3 reads CASSLGHLTYEQYF. In nucleotides, the CDR3 is TGTGCCAGCAGCTTGGGACACCTTACCTACGAGCAGTACTTC.

This chain links TRBV3-1 (or the pseudogene TRBV3-2) with TRBJ1-2; D is ambiguous. CDR3 length equals 14 residues. V was trimmed by 1 base and J by 2 bases, leaving 8 bases between them. Germline assignment: CDR1 LGHDT and CDR2 YNNKEL (reference sequence). The CDR3 loop reads CASSQGESNYGYTF. The CDR3 nucleotides are TGTGCCAGCAGCCAAGGAGAATCCAACTATGGCTACACCTTC.

This chain links TRBV5-4 with TRBJ1-1, with 7 positions matching TRBD1. CDR1 and CDR2 (germline): SGHNT, YYREEE (reference sequence). Trimming took 2 bases from V and 1 from J; bases not matched to a gene: 8. There are 16 residues in the CDR3. The CDR3 protein is CASSFPGTVPNTEAFF. The CDR3 bases are TGTGCCAGCAGCTTCCCCGGGACAGTACCGAACACTGAAGCTTTCTTT.

The genes are TRBV6-5 and TRBJ1-5; TRBD1 agrees at 8 bases. The length of the CDR3 is 13 residues. CDR1 and CDR2 from the germline V gene are MNHEY and SVGAGI. The ends lost 5 bases at V and 11 bases at J; junction bases unmatched: 8. The CDR3 nucleotides are TGTGCCAGCAGTCAGGGGGCTACTCCCGCCCAGCATTTT. This codes for CASSQGATPAQHF.

This chain connects TRBV25-1 to TRBJ1-6; TRBD1 agrees at 10 bases. From germline, CDR1 is MGHDK and CDR2 SYGVNS. The CDR3 contains 15 residues. The ends lost 6 bases at V and 7 bases at J; junction bases unmatched: 6. The chain's CDR3 is CASRGDRGVNSPLHF. The CDR3 DNA follows: TGTGCCAGCAGGGGGGACAGGGGTGTAAATTCACCCCTCCACTTT.

This clone was seen a few times. The V and J genes are TRBV7-2 and TRBJ1-2; TRBD1 matches 7 bases. With 5 bases clipped from V and 3 bases from J, the junction kept 3 bases outside the gene matches. The CDR3 extends over 13 amino acids. Germline CDR1 reads SGHTA; CDR2 reads FQGNSA. This CDR3 is CASSPDRDYGYTF. The CDR3 DNA reads TGTGCCAGCAGCCCAGACAGGGACTATGGCTACACCTTC.

This chain links TRBV9 with TRBJ1-2, with 9 bases matching TRBD1. The germline V gene encodes CDR1 SGDLS and CDR2 YYNGEE. There are 18 residues in the CDR3. The junction had 13 bases not matched to a gene; V was cut back by 4 bases and J by 0 bases. The CDR3 coding sequence is TGTGCCAGCAGCCACCCCCTTGCAGGACAGGGGACTAACTATGGCTACACCTTC. It translates to CASSHPLAGQGTNYGYTF.

The rearrangement uses TRBV2 and TRBJ2-1; D gene ambiguous. This CDR3 has 14 amino acids. V gave up 7 bases and J gave up 0 bases, with 10 bases separating them. The germline V gene has CDR1 SNHLY and CDR2 FYNNEI. The CDR3 here is CASIKYSSYNEQFF. Written as DNA, the CDR3 is TGTGCCAGCATTAAATACTCCTCCTACAATGAGCAGTTCTTC.

The chain joins TRBV7-2 to TRBJ2-1, with 7 bases aligning to TRBD2. V lost 5 bases and J lost 13; bases outside the gene matches: 20. The germline V gene encodes CDR1 SGHTA and CDR2 FQGNSA. The CDR3 is 16 amino acids. The CDR3 sequence: CASSLRGGDPVRGQFF. The CDR3 coding sequence is TGTGCCAGCAGCCTACGTGGGGGGGACCCAGTTCGGGGACAGTTCTTC. The full variable domain, its missing parts supplied by reference TRBV7-2 and TRBJ2-1, is GAGVSQSPSNKVTEKGKDVELRCDPISGHTALYWYRQSLGQGLEFLIYFQGNSAPDKSGLPSDRFSAERTGGSVSTLTIQRTQQEDSAVYLCASSLRGGDPVRGQFFGPGTRLTVL.

This rearrangement joins TRBV28 to TRBJ1-4; 7 nucleotides match TRBD1. V shed 5 bases, J shed 8 bases, and the junction held 8 bases outside the gene matches. CDR1 and CDR2 from the germline V gene are MDHEN and SYDVKM. This CDR3 region has 14 residues. The CDR3 is CASSPQGTEEKLFF. The CDR3 DNA sequence: TGTGCCAGCAGTCCACAGGGGACGGAGGAAAAACTGTTTTTT. Combining the CDR3 with reference TRBV28 and TRBJ1-4 gives the whole variable domain DVKVTQSSRYLVKRTGEKVFLECVQDMDHENMFWYRQDPGLGLRLIYFSYDVKMKEKGDIPEGYSVSREKKERFSLILESASTNQTSMYLCASSPQGTEEKLFFGSGTQLSVL.

The chain couples TRBV5-6 to TRBJ1-4, with TRBD1 identical over 9 bases. This CDR3 region has 15 residues. CDR1 and CDR2 (germline): SGHDT, YYEEEE. The J segment lost 10 bases and the V segment lost 5 bases, leaving 12 bases of the junction unmatched. The CDR3 bases are TGTGCCAGCAGTTTTACAGGGGGCGAAAGTGGAAAACTGTTTTTT. It encodes CASSFTGGESGKLFF.

For this clone: The sample carries other DNA sequences with the same CDR3. The V and J genes are TRBV7-9 and TRBJ2-2, with 8 positions matching TRBD2. The CDR3 length is 15 residues. After removal of 5 bases from V and 1 base from J, the junction contained 3 bases not matched to a gene. Germline assignment: CDR1 SEHNR and CDR2 FQNEAQ (reference sequence). CDR3 coding DNA: TGTGCCAGCAGCCTTACTAGCGGGAACACCGGGGAGCTGTTTTTT. Protein product: CASSLTSGNTGELFF.

The gene calls are TRBV6-5 and TRBJ1-2; D is unresolved. Germline V CDR1 and CDR2: MNHEY, SVGAGI. The germline V and J ends were trimmed by 4 bases and 4 bases, with 13 bases remaining between them. The CDR3 loop spans 14 amino acids. CDR3 DNA: TGTGCCAGCAGTTCGCTAGGAGAGCGCTATGGCTACACCTTC. Its protein product is CASSSLGERYGYTF.

This clone has just a few counts. This sequence joins TRBV9 and TRBJ1-2, with D perhaps TRBD1 (6 bases). V lost 3 bases and J 1 base, leaving 22 bases between the germline ends. The germline gives CDR1 SGDLS, CDR2 YYNGEE. The CDR3 loop spans 18 amino acids. CDR3 bases: TGTGCCAGCAGCGCCAGCCGGAAGCAGGGACACCATAACTATGGCTACACCTTC. This translates into CASSASRKQGHHNYGYTF.